A single sample gave rise to the 23 T cell receptor beta chains below, sequenced in a study of T cells in Graves' hyperthyroidism and ophthalmopathy. Amplification targeted TCR beta CDR3 regions from RNA transcripts. A first-round RT-PCR of the TCR CDR3 used the HTBI primer set. TCRdb passed the multiplex PCR reads through MiXCR, listing each CDR3 protein once. The sample lists about half a million distinct CDR3 sequences; roughly 20% were seen once. The material sequenced was blood. Receptor source: a man aged 18 to 30 with Graves' hyperthyroidism.

This clonotype occurred many times. The J gene is TRBJ1-1, the V gene TRBV9, with D maybe TRBD1 (5 bases). V was shortened by 2 bases and J by 4 bases, with 15 bases between the two germline ends. CDR1 is SGDLS, CDR2 YYNGEE, per germline. This CDR3 is built from 15 residues. CDR3 coding DNA: TGTGCCAGCAGCGTCTCAGGGACGAGGGGCACTGAAGCTTTCTTT. Encoded protein: CASSVSGTRGTEAFF.

This clonotype was observed at least ten times. The gene calls are TRBV13 and TRBJ2-7; 8 bases are a match to TRBD1. Trimming removed 4 bases from V and 0 bases from J; junction bases left unmatched: 5. Germline loops: CDR1 PRHDT, CDR2 FYEKMQ (reference sequence). The CDR3 is made up of 15 amino acids. This CDR3 reads CASSSRDRHSYEQYF. The DNA of the CDR3 is TGTGCCAGCAGCTCCCGGGACAGGCACTCCTACGAGCAGTACTTC. The full variable domain, rest sourced from reference TRBV13 and TRBJ2-7, is AAGVIQSPRHLIKEKRETATLKCYPIPRHDTVYWYQQGPGQDPQFLISFYEKMQSDKGSIPDRFSAQQFSDYHSELNMSSLELGDSALYFCASSSRDRHSYEQYFGPGTRLTVT.

The chain is built from TRBV20-1 and TRBJ2-5; 9 positions agree with TRBD1. The junction had 16 bases not matched to a gene; V was cut back by 3 bases and J by 2 bases. CDR1 is DFQATT and CDR2 is SNEGSKA in the germline V gene (reference sequence). The CDR3 sequence is 18 residues long. The CDR3 is CSARNFPPDRGIQETQYF. The CDR3 nucleotides are TGCAGTGCTAGGAACTTTCCGCCGGACAGGGGAATACAAGAGACCCAGTACTTC.

V and J are TRBV6-2 or TRBV6-3 and TRBJ2-2; 13 bases agree with TRBD2. Germline CDR1 MNHEY, CDR2 SVGEGT. This CDR3 contains 18 residues. Trimming took 7 bases from V and 1 from J; bases not matched to a gene: 9. The CDR3: CASIKTSGRPKNTGELFF. The CDR3, as DNA: TGTGCCAGCATTAAGACTAGCGGGAGGCCTAAGAACACCGGGGAGCTGTTTTTT.

This clonotype has a count of ten or more. The rearrangement links TRBV28 to TRBJ2-7; 7 bases are a match to TRBD1. The CDR3 is made up of 15 amino acids. The trim removed 2 bases at V and 3 bases at J, leaving 7 bases unmatched. Germline lookup yields CDR1 MDHEN and CDR2 SYDVKM. Here the CDR3 reads CASSLRVRQGYEQYF. CDR3 nucleotide sequence: TGTGCCAGCAGTTTAAGGGTTAGACAGGGCTACGAGCAGTACTTC.

The rearrangement joins TRBV19 to TRBJ1-5; 8 bases map to TRBD1. There are 15 residues in the CDR3. Germline V gene data show CDR1 as LNHDA and CDR2 as SQIVND (reference sequence). V was clipped by 7 bases and J by 7 bases; unmatched bases: 12. The CDR3 DNA sequence: TGTGCCAGTAATCTAGGAGACAGGGGCGAACAGCCCCAGCATTTT. The encoded protein is CASNLGDRGEQPQHF.

This clonotype has a count of ten or more. The chain couples TRBV4-1 to TRBJ2-6; D is unresolved. This CDR3 region has 16 residues. V was cut by 5 bases and J by 4 bases, with 15 bases left in between. CDR1 is MGHRA, CDR2 YSYEKL, per germline. The DNA of the CDR3 is TGCGCCAGCAGCGCCCAATGGGTGAACGGGGCCAACGTCCTGACTTTC. This translates into CASSAQWVNGANVLTF.

The chain recombines TRBV11-2 with TRBJ2-7; TRBD2 matches 13 bases. Trimming took 1 base from V and 4 from J; bases not matched to a gene: 4. Germline lookup yields CDR1 SGHAT and CDR2 FQNNGV. This CDR3 spans 16 amino acids. CDR3: CASSLVGTSGIYEQYF. In nucleotides, the CDR3 is TGTGCCAGCAGCTTAGTTGGGACTAGCGGGATATACGAGCAGTACTTC.

The sample holds many counts of this clonotype. This chain connects TRBV2 to TRBJ1-5; 9 nucleotides agree with TRBD1. V was clipped by 6 bases and J by 6 bases; unmatched bases: 6. CDR1 SNHLY and CDR2 FYNNEI come from the germline V gene. The CDR3 sequence is 14 residues long. The CDR3 DNA sequence: TGTGCCAGCAGCGGGACAGGGACAAGTCAGCCCCAGCATTTT. This codes for CASSGTGTSQPQHF.

The sample holds many counts of this clonotype. The genes are TRBV9 and TRBJ1-1; D is undetermined. V lost 3 bases and J 0 bases, leaving 6 bases between the germline ends. CDR3 length equals 13 residues. CDR1 and CDR2 (germline): SGDLS, YYNGEE. The CDR3 here is CASSAQVNTEAFF. CDR3 in DNA: TGTGCCAGCAGCGCACAAGTGAACACTGAAGCTTTCTTT.

This clonotype came up many times. The chain has TRBV6-5 and TRBJ2-7; 7 bases agree with TRBD2. V trimming: 5 bases; J trimming: 2 bases; junction bases outside the gene matches: 9. This CDR3 is 15 amino acids long. The germline V gene encodes CDR1 MNHEY and CDR2 SVGAGI. CDR3 nucleotide sequence: TGTGCCAGCAGTCACACGGGACTACCTCCCTACGAGCAGTACTTC. This translates into CASSHTGLPPYEQYF.

This chain connects TRBV12-3 or TRBV12-4 to TRBJ2-7; TRBD2 agrees at 7 bases. The CDR3 extends over 13 amino acids. Germline trimming cut 3 bases from V and 7 bases from J; bases unmatched to any gene: 6. CDR3 bases: TGTGCCAGCAGTTTGTTTGGGGAGGGGGAGCAGTACTTC. Amino acids: CASSLFGEGEQYF.

V gene TRBV20-1 combines with J gene TRBJ2-7, with 8 nucleotides matching TRBD1. The length of the CDR3 is 15 residues. CDR1 and CDR2 from the germline V gene are DFQATT and SNEGSKA (reference sequence). J was trimmed by 2 bases and V by 1 base; bases with no gene match: 7. As DNA, the CDR3 is TGCAGTGCTAGAGTGGGCAGGGGGCTGGCCTACGAGCAGTACTTC. It is translated as CSARVGRGLAYEQYF.

The genes are TRBV6-2 or TRBV6-3 and TRBJ2-2, with TRBD2 as a possible D gene (5 bases). The CDR3 runs 13 residues. Germline V gene sequence: CDR1 MNHEY, CDR2 SVGEGT. Between the trimmed V and J ends, which lost 8 bases and 9 bases, there was a span of 16 bases. The CDR3 reads CASVGAISWELFF. CDR3 DNA sequence: TGTGCCAGCGTGGGAGCTATTTCATGGGAGCTGTTTTTT.

This clonotype was counted many times. V is TRBV19 and J is TRBJ1-2, with D possibly TRBD1 on 5 matching bases. V was clipped by 4 bases and J by 4 bases, with 10 bases between them. The CDR3 is made up of 13 amino acids. CDR1 and CDR2 from the germline V gene are LNHDA and SQIVND (reference sequence). CDR3 sequence reads: CASSTRDVYGYTF. The DNA for the CDR3 is TGTGCCAGTAGTACCAGGGACGTCTATGGCTACACCTTC.

This clonotype was found a few times. This chain joins TRBV29-1 and TRBJ1-2, with D unresolved. The V and J ends lost 4 bases and 5 bases respectively, with 11 bases between them. Germline lookup yields CDR1 SQVTM and CDR2 ANQGSEA. The CDR3 consists of 12 residues. In nucleotides, the CDR3 is TGCAGCGTTGTCAAGCCCCTTTATGGCTACACCTTC. Its protein is CSVVKPLYGYTF.

About this clonotype: A much larger clonotype is one base distant, so this may be a read error. The rearrangement links TRBV2 to TRBJ1-1; TRBD1 matches at 7 bases. With V trimmed by 3 bases and J by 5 bases, 6 bases remained unmatched. This CDR3 has 14 residues. Per the germline V gene, CDR1 is SNHLY and CDR2 is FYNNEI. CDR3 protein: CASSDPGQPTEAFF. The CDR3 DNA reads TGTGCCAGCAGTGATCCGGGACAGCCTACTGAAGCTTTCTTT.

The V and J genes are TRBV27 and TRBJ2-5, with 14 bases fitting TRBD2. The CDR3 covers 19 residues. V lost 2 bases and J lost 2; bases outside the gene matches: 10. The V gene's germline CDR1 is MNHEY and CDR2 SMNVEV (reference sequence). This chain's CDR3 is CASSLHHGLAGGGQETQYF. DNA for the CDR3: TGTGCCAGCAGTTTACACCACGGACTAGCGGGAGGTGGGCAAGAGACCCAGTACTTC.

This clonotype was detected only a few times. J is TRBJ2-4 and V is TRBV7-3; D ambiguous. The CDR3 extends over 14 amino acids. Trimming removed 2 bases at V and 2 bases at J, with 7 bases between. Per the germline V gene, CDR1 is SGHTA and CDR2 is FQGTGA. CDR3 loop: CASSLGETKNIQYF. Here the CDR3 DNA reads TGTGCCAGCAGCTTAGGAGAGACCAAAAACATTCAGTACTTC.

There are many counts of this clonotype. The chain joins TRBV27 to TRBJ2-7, with TRBD1 identical over 7 bases. CDR3 length: 13 residues. J gave up 4 bases and V 6 bases, and 6 bases lay outside the gene matches. Per germline, CDR1 MNHEY and CDR2 SMNVEV (reference sequence). The CDR3 nucleotides read TGTGCCAGCAGCCTGGTACAGGGGTACGAGCAGTACTTC. This encodes CASSLVQGYEQYF.

There are a few counts of this clonotype. The chain is built from TRBV6-1 and TRBJ2-2; D tentatively fits TRBD1 or TRBD2 (5 bases each). Germline CDR1 and CDR2: MNHNS and SASEGT. CDR3 length: 15 amino acids. The germline V and J ends were trimmed by 7 bases and 0 bases, with 12 bases remaining between them. This CDR3 reads CASTLGTANTGELFF. The CDR3 bases are TGTGCCAGCACCCTTGGGACGGCGAACACCGGGGAGCTGTTTTTT.

This clonotype was seen ten or more times. The chain joins TRBV19 to TRBJ2-7, with TRBD1 matching over 7 bases. Losses at the gene ends were 2 bases for V and 4 bases for J; bases not matched to a gene: 20. The CDR3 sequence is 19 residues long. Germline loops: CDR1 LNHDA, CDR2 SQIVND (reference sequence). CDR3 amino acids: CASSISHRGSGRYGYEQYF. The CDR3 region has the DNA TGTGCCAGTAGTATATCCCACAGGGGCAGCGGCCGCTACGGATACGAGCAGTACTTC. The variable domain in full, completed from reference TRBV19 and TRBJ2-7, reads DGGITQSPKYLFRKEGQNVTLSCEQNLNHDAMYWYRQDPGQGLRLIYYSQIVNDFQKGDIAEGYSVSREKKESFPLTVTSAQKNPTAFYLCASSISHRGSGRYGYEQYFGPGTRLTVT.

There are many counts of this clonotype. The rearrangement links TRBV19 to TRBJ2-6, with a tentative D call TRBD1 (5 bases). V lost 5 bases and J 2 bases, leaving 10 bases between the germline ends. The CDR3 is 15 residues long. Germline V gene data show CDR1 as LNHDA and CDR2 as SQIVND (reference sequence). In DNA form, the CDR3 reads TGTGCCAGTAGTTCTAAGGACACTGGGGCCAACGTCCTGACTTTC. Amino acid sequence: CASSSKDTGANVLTF.